The 5 T cell receptor beta chains below all came from one sample that was sequenced in a study of cytomegalovirus exposure and HLA in healthy donors. 60 Vbeta and 13 Jbeta primers were used in PCR. The data were produced by immunoSEQ multiplex PCR, yet TCRdb's version contains in-frame clones alone and is incomplete. Here the sample spans about 190,000 clones, roughly 80% being singletons. Sequencing input: PBMCs. The receptors were gathered from a man aged 35 to 55 in good health and CMV-seropositive.

This clone was found once. The V and J genes are TRBV5-6 and TRBJ1-5; D is unclear. CDR3 length: 15 amino acids. CDR1 is SGHDT, CDR2 YYEEEE, per germline. V dropped 4 bases and J dropped 7 bases, with 18 bases sitting between them. Here the CDR3 reads CASSASGNWTQPQHF. Here the CDR3 DNA reads TGTGCCAGCAGCGCCTCCGGGAACTGGACCCAGCCCCAGCATTTT. Drawing the rest from reference TRBV5-6 and TRBJ1-5, the complete variable domain is DAGVTQSPTHLIKTRGQQVTLRCSPKSGHDTVSWYQQALGQGPQFIFQYYEEEERQRGNFPDRFSGHQFPNYSSELNVNALLLGDSALYLCASSASGNWTQPQHFGDGTRLSIL.

Only a few counts were recorded for this clone. In DNA form, the CDR3 reads TGTGCCAGCAGTTACTCGACAGCTGTAAATGAAAAACTGTTTTTT. Its translation is CASSYSTAVNEKLFF. This rearrangement joins TRBV6-5 to TRBJ1-4, with D tentatively TRBD1 (5 bases). The CDR3 covers 15 residues. Trimming left V 0 bases short and J 5 bases short, with 10 bases between. CDR1 MNHEY and CDR2 SVGAGI come from the germline V gene.

The chain carries TRBV10-1 and TRBJ2-1; 9 bases map to TRBD2. The CDR3 is made up of 15 amino acids. The germline V gene has CDR1 WNHNN and CDR2 SYGVQD (reference sequence). The V gene end was trimmed by 4 bases and the J gene end by 6 bases; junction bases not matched to a gene: 7. The CDR3 loop is CASSVAGVGVNEQFF. The CDR3 DNA sequence: TGCGCCAGCAGTGTAGCGGGGGTAGGGGTCAATGAGCAGTTCTTC.

The chain recombines TRBV5-6 with TRBJ2-2; 10 positions match TRBD2. Germline CDR1 is SGHDT and CDR2 is YYEEEE. With 10 bases clipped from V and 2 bases from J, the junction kept 11 bases outside the gene matches. The CDR3 spans 16 residues. The CDR3 here is CASEKAGGTNTGELFF. The CDR3, as DNA: TGTGCCTCTGAAAAAGCGGGGGGGACTAACACCGGGGAGCTGTTTTTT.

The chain joins TRBV2 to TRBJ2-5; 8 bases are shared with TRBD1. The J call may be mistaken, given a closer DNA end match to TRBJ2-7. From germline, CDR1 is SNHLY and CDR2 FYNNEI. The CDR3 length is 13 residues. In DNA, the CDR3 is TGTGCCACCCGGGACAGGACCTTTTACGAGCAGTACTTC. Its protein product is CATRDRTFYEQYF.